One T cell receptor (beta chain) is described in this entry. No antigen is known for it. No much larger clonotype is one base removed from it; base qualities were not supplied. The method behind the library was the immunoSEQ multiplex PCR assay. The multiplex PCR relied on a mix of 60 forward primers for TCR Vbeta segments and 13 reverse primers for TCR Jbeta segments. A multiplex PCR assay on genomic DNA amplified the CDR3 region of rearranged TCR beta genes. The Illumina HiSeq System was used to sequence the amplified TCR beta libraries as 87-base-pair reads. In the paper's pipeline: Across the roughly 670 repertoires, a later analysis counted tens of millions of unique TCR beta chains, roughly 11 million of which were shared by at least two donors. To remove PCR and sequencing errors, raw reads were error-corrected and collapsed into unique sequences using a nearest-neighbor algorithm that merged closely related sequences. V, D and J gene segments were assigned by aligning CDR3 sequences to IMGT reference sequences. For a sequence to be retained, a match of at least six nucleotides to both a V gene segment and a J gene segment was required. A rearrangement was called productive if the CDR3 had no stop codons and remained in frame with V and J, and every other rearrangement was called non-productive. Following IMGT convention, CDR3 was defined as the stretch from the second conserved V-encoded cysteine up to the conserved J-encoded phenylalanine. The earlier analysis of a few hundred of the donors excluded sequences that lacked an unambiguous match to a single V gene segment. An earlier analysis of 587 of the donors classified V segments as functional when productive rearrangements were above 56.7% and as segregating when the standard deviation between donors was above 5%. A statistical classification framework was built for diagnosing cytomegalovirus status from the catalog of TCR beta chain sequences. V and J gene assignment, in a later analysis, came from comparing TCR nucleotide sequences with IMGT/GENE-DB human TR gene sequences. Using the TCRdist pipeline, a later analysis assigned CDR3 sequences along with most-parsimonious VDJ recombination scenarios. A later analysis defined each TCR beta chain by its CDR3 amino acid sequence plus V-gene family, and excluded reads lacking a unique V-gene family. In a later analysis, around 650 highly shared, low-generation-probability nucleotide sequences were removed to address suspected cross-contamination and a sequencing artifact. In a later analysis, a clonal expansion index for each public chain was calculated from normalized within-repertoire ranks of inferred template counts. A later analysis computed generation probabilities with a VDJ recombination model fitted to out-of-frame rearrangements, and checked the results against IGoR. In a later analysis, TCR-TCR, TCR-HLA and TCR-CMV co-occurrence was scored with hypergeometric tests, and a repertoire-size bias correction was applied to TCR pairs. A later analysis estimated false discovery rates by permuting HLA or CMV assignments 20 times. In a later analysis, co-occurring TCRs were grouped with DBSCAN, and TCRdist sequence similarity was added when clustering was performed within HLA-allele-positive subsets. Repertoires with fewer than 30,000 or more than 120,000 public chains, plus five repertoires with anomalous nucleotide sharing, were excluded from co-occurrence clustering. TCRdb took this table from immuneACCESS and kept in-frame rearrangements with V and J called. Such tables lack part of the clones; where checked against another copy, unresolved V genes explain under half of the gap, and the rest is unexplained. The V and J calls and clone size were taken over from that table, and D and trimming were inferred from the DNA. For this sample the table gives over 150,000 clones, of which about 80% were detected only once. About 4% of the sample is taken by the ten largest.

The CDR3 sequence holds 16 residues, the cysteine and phenylalanine included. Only the CDR3 portion is preserved as DNA: 48 bases, with reading frame beginning at the first base. Germline trimming amounts to 6 bases on V and 1 base on J, with 8 as the count of junction bases outside the gene matches. The CDR1 and CDR2 encoded by the germline V gene are SNHLY and FYNNEI. In total, roughly 710 healthy bone marrow donors made up the cohort. All cohort members were sampled while nominally healthy, although unrecorded immune exposures were likely present. The donor tested CMV seropositive, placing the donor among the 290 or so seropositive members of the cohort. Every donor gave a peripheral blood sample, and the peripheral blood mononuclear cells from that sample were used for TCR beta sequencing. The Qiagen DNeasy Blood Extraction Kit was used to extract genomic DNA from the blood cell samples. This record comes from a study of cytomegalovirus exposure and HLA in healthy donors (dated by TCRdb to about 2017). In the study overall: An earlier analysis of 550 to 700 of the donors reported more than 250 Gb of sequence data and 100 million to 130 million unique TCR beta sequences from some 180 million T cells. Around 330 gigabases of sequencing data and about 92 million unique TCR sequences made up an early release that covered roughly 670 HLA-typed donors. Of the 350 to 450 genotyped donors, around 81% fell in the genetic ancestry cluster associated with self-reported Caucasian donors. The study aimed to test whether signatures of past pathogen exposure could be identified by cataloging public T cell receptors. The study used immunosequencing to profile the T cell repertoires of 600 to 850 subjects and linked those repertoires to cytomegalovirus serostatus. A separate validation cohort of 100 to 150 different subjects was used in addition to the roughly 640-subject first cohort. High-throughput TCR immunosequencing, statistical association of individual TCRs with disease status, and machine learning were combined to predict cytomegalovirus infection status. In a later analysis, previously published TCR beta repertoires from several hundred donors were re-analyzed and high-resolution HLA genotyping was added so that TCR occurrence patterns could be studied. The later analysis used no new phenotypic data to find candidate immune exposures, relying instead on TCR beta sequences and their occurrence across donors. An earlier analysis of approximately 580 of the donors used high-throughput TCR beta sequencing to judge whether each TCR beta V gene segment behaved as functional or pseudogenic. Donor age, sex, ethnicity and CMV serostatus were collected together with the repertoire data. In a later genetic analysis, genome-wide SNP genotypes for about three fifths of the roughly 670 donors were used, and that subset was treated as a discovery cohort. All discovery cohort repertoires had been generated using a single sequencing platform. Class I and class II HLA loci were covered by the typing at four-digit resolution. The number of donors typed differed by locus, with about 620-630 for A, B, C, DRB1 and DQB1, roughly 520 for DQA1, about 610 for DPA1, and some 470 for DPB1. Because of strong linkage in the cohort, a few DR-DQ haplotypes were treated as single units for association and clustering. Among some 410 genotyped donors of the cohort, an average of roughly 240,000 unique TCR beta nucleotide sequences were sequenced per donor, around 20% of them non-productive. Findings and caveats that apply to the study as a whole: A cluster of highly shared sequence variants was judged likely to represent a technical artifact of the sequencing pipeline. A further reported finding was that TCR beta sequences accurately predicted the HLA-A and HLA-B alleles for most subjects in the first cohort. Only TCR beta chains were sequenced in this cohort, and the absence of alpha or paired-chain data limited detectable features. In a later genetic analysis, fewer N-insertions in productive TCRs were reported among donors in an Asian-associated ancestry cluster than the roughly 700-donor mean. An earlier analysis of 587 of the donors showed that most TCR beta V segments appeared in productive rearrangements either about 90% or about 30% of the time, which broadly matched IMGT annotations. The 87-base-pair reads could not distinguish some IMGT-functional V segments, including TRBV6-2 and TRBV6-3, so those segments were excluded. V-gene and J-gene trimming of TCR beta chains was associated with a missense DCLRE1C variant in a later genetic analysis, and the association was replicated in an independent cohort. Several of the top co-occurrence clusters appeared to be linked to parvovirus B19, influenza, CMV and Epstein-Barr virus, according to a later analysis. Because counts were too low, approximately 15 rarely observed V segments, including chromosome 9 orphons, were excluded from the earlier analysis of some 540 of the donors. In a later analysis, HLA-associated TCR beta chains showed more clonal expansion and lower generation probabilities than non-associated chains that were equally common. The only immune exposure information available for the cohort was CMV serostatus. Most TCR sequences were seen in very few donors, while some public TCRs were found in many individuals. Specific HLA alleles were associated with over 15,000 TCR beta sequences at a false discovery rate of 0.05 in a later analysis. Linkage disequilibrium might explain the correlated functional status among segregating V segments, but an unknown experimental factor could not be ruled out. In a later analysis, most CMV-associated TCR beta chains were found to appear HLA-restricted, with HLA associations seemingly driven largely by CMV exposure. In the study, around 150 TCR beta chains were listed as associated with cytomegalovirus. In both the original and validation cohorts, the classifier was reported to diagnose cytomegalovirus status with high specificity and sensitivity. Because some donors lacked HLA typing at each locus, the association tests relied only on the typed subset. In a later analysis, the rate of TCR association differed among HLA loci, with DRB1 alleles having the most associated TCRs and HLA-C alleles having the fewest. Roughly uniform sequencing depth across donors was assumed in presence/absence analyses, although this assumption may not hold. According to the authors, the approach could potentially be generalized to other disease states and immunological phenotypes. A few of the identified cytomegalovirus-associated TCR beta chains were confirmed in vitro to be specific for cytomegalovirus antigens. When HLA alleles, especially DR and DQ, strongly co-occurred, attributing TCR associations to individual alleles was difficult.

Sequencing was performed on PBMCs. The TCR comes from a man aged 25 to 40 in good health and CMV-seropositive. The receptor chain draws on TRBV2 and TRBJ1-5, with 8 middle bases fitting TRBD1. The DNA sequence is as follows: TGTGCCAGCAGCAGCGCAGGGGGCAGAAGCAATCAGCCCCAGCATTTT. This is translated as CASSSAGGRSNQPQHF.